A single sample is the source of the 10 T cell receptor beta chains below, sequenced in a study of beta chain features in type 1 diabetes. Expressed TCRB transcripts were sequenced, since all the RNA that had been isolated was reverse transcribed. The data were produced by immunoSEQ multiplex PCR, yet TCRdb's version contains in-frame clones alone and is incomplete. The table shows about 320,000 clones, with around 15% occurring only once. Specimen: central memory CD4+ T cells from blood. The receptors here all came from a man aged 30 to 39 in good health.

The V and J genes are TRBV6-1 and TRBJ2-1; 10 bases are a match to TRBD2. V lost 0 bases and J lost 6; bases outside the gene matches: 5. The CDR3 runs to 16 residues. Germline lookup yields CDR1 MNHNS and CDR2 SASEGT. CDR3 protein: CASSEAPGLAVNEQFF. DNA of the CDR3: TGTGCCAGCAGTGAAGCGCCTGGACTAGCGGTCAATGAGCAGTTCTTC.

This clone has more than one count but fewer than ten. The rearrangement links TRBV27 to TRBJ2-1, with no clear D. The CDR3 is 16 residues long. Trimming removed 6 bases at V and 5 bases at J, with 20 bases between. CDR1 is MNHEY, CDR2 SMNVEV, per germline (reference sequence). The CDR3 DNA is TGTGCCAGCAGCCGTATTCGTGGACCCCTTGACAATGAGCAGTTCTTC. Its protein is CASSRIRGPLDNEQFF.

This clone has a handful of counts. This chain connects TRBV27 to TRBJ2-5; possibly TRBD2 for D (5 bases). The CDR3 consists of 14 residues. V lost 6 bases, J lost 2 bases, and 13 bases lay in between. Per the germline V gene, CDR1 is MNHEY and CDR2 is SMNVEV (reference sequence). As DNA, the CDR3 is TGTGCCAGCAGCCGAACCGGAGGACAAGAGACCCAGTACTTC. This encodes CASSRTGGQETQYF.

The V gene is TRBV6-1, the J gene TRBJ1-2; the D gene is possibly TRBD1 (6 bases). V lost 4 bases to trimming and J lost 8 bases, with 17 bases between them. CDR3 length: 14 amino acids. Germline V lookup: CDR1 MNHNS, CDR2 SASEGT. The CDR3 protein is CASSAARDTGGYTF. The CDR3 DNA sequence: TGTGCCAGCAGTGCAGCCCGGGACACGGGCGGCTACACCTTC.

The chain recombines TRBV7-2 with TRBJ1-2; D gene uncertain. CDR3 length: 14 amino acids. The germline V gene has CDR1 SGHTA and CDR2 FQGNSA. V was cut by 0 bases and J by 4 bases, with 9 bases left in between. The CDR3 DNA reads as TGTGCCAGCAGCTTAGCAGGCCAAGCCTATGGCTACACCTTC. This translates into CASSLAGQAYGYTF.

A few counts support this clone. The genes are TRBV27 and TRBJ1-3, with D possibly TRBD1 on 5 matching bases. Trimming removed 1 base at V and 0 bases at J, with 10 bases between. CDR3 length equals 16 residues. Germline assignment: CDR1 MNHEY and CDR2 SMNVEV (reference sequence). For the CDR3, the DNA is TGTGCCAGCAGTTTATTAGGGGACCTCTCTGGAAACACCATATATTTT. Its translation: CASSLLGDLSGNTIYF.

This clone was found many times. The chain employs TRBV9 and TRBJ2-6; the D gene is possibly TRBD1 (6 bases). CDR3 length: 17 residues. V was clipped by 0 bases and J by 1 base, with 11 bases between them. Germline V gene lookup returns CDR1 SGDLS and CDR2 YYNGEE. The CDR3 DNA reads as TGTGCCAGCAGCGTAGGCCCTACAGGGTCTGGGGCCAACGTCCTGACTTTC. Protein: CASSVGPTGSGANVLTF.

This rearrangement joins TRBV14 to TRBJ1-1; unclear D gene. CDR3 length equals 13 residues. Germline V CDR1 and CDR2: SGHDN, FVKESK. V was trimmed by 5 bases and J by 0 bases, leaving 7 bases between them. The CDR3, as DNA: TGTGCCAGCAGCGTAGGGTTGAACACTGAAGCTTTCTTT. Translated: CASSVGLNTEAFF.

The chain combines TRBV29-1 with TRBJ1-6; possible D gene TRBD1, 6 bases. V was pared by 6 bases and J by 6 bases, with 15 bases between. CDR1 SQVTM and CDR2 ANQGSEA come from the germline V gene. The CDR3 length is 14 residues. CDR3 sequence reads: CSVRLAGVNSPLHF. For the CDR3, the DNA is TGCAGCGTGAGGTTGGCAGGGGTTAATTCACCCCTCCACTTT.

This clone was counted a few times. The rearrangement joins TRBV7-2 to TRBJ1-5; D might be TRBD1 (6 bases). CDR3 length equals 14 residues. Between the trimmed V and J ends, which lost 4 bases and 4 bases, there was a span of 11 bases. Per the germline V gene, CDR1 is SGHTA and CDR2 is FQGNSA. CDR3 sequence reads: CASSWGRGNQPQHF. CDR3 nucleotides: TGTGCCAGCAGCTGGGGGCGGGGGAATCAGCCCCAGCATTTT.